The text below deals with one T cell receptor beta chain. Its specificity is not known. This specimen belongs to a study of type 1 regulatory T cells. TCRdb itself ran the reads through MiXCR, one entry per CDR3 protein. The sample yields tens of thousands of distinct CDR3 sequences, 9% to 15% seen once. Findings and caveats of the study: Type 1 regulatory T cells had a more restricted TCR repertoire than non-type 1 regulatory T cells.

Germline V gene sequence: CDR1 DFQATT, CDR2 SNEGSKA (reference sequence). The length of the CDR3 is 14 residues. V lost 2 bases, J lost 8 bases, and 8 bases stayed unmatched. The sequencing sample was made of cultured non-Tr1 T cells, either the whole culture or a sorted T cell fraction (not recorded which). The chain carries TRBV20-1 and TRBJ2-2, with 7 bases that match TRBD1. The clonotype comes from a human donor in good health. The CDR3 is CSARPTGARGELFF. The DNA for the CDR3 is TGCAGTGCTAGACCTACAGGGGCGAGGGGGGAGCTGTTTTTT.